This TCR beta chain is drawn from a study of cytomegalovirus exposure and HLA in healthy donors. Germline-derived CDR1 and CDR2 are MGHRA and YSYEKL. This CDR3 comprises 15 residues. Trimming cost V 4 bases and J 5 bases; bases outside gene matches: 7. In its sample, this clone was seen a few times. Primers for the PCR totalled 60 Vbeta and 13 Jbeta. The method was immunoSEQ multiplex PCR; TCRdb's version includes in-frame clones alone and lacks a portion of them. The sample holds about 77,000 clones; approximately 78% are singletons and the top ten take under 4%. These donors, healthy bone marrow donors, were studied.

The chain carries TRBV4-1 and TRBJ2-2; 7 bases map to TRBD2. The receptor was derived from a middle-aged man in good health and CMV-seronegative. Sequences were obtained from PBMCs. Here the CDR3 DNA reads TGCGCCAGCAGCCCCTCTGGGAGGGAAACCGGGGAGCTGTTTTTT. It translates to CASSPSGRETGELFF.